This TCR beta chain appears in the sequencing data of a study of cytomegalovirus exposure and HLA in healthy donors. Whole-study findings and limits: In an earlier analysis, in some 600 donors, most V segments appeared productive either ~90% or ~30% of the time. Some V segments, TRBV6-2 and TRBV6-3 among them, were indistinguishable and were therefore excluded.

Points on this clone: Its antigen remains unknown.

The primer mix had 60 Vbeta and 13 Jbeta primers. Per the authors' pipeline: Later, 80 million or so unique TCR beta chains were counted in an analysis, and some 9.9 million of them were shared. The assay was immunoSEQ multiplex PCR, and TCRdb's table has in-frame clones only and misses some. The DNA gave D and trimming, while V, J and clone size come from that table. The sample has about 170,000 clones; more than 70% are singletons. V was clipped by 5 bases and J by 4 bases, with 8 bases between them. Germline lookup yields CDR1 LNHDA and CDR2 SQIVND (reference sequence). The CDR3 runs to 12 residues.

The receptor comes from a woman aged 50 to 65 in good health and CMV-seropositive. The sequenced material came from PBMCs. The chain combines TRBV19 with TRBJ2-5; unclear D gene. CDR3 bases: TGTGCCAGTAGTCCCATCGGAGAGACCCAGTACTTC. Its protein is CASSPIGETQYF.